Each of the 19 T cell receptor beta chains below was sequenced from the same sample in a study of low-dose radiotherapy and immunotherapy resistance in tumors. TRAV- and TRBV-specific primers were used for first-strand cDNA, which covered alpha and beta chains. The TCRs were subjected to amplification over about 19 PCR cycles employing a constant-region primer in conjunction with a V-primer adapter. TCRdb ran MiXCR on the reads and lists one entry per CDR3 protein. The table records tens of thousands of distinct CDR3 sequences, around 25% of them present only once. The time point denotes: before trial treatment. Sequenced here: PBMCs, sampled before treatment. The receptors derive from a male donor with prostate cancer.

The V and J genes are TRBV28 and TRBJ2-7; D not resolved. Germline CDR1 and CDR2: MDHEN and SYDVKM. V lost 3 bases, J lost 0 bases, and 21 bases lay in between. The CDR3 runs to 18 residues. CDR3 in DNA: TGTGCCAGCAGTTTCCCGACATTTTCCCCCGAAGGCTCCTACGAGCAGTACTTC. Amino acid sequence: CASSFPTFSPEGSYEQYF.

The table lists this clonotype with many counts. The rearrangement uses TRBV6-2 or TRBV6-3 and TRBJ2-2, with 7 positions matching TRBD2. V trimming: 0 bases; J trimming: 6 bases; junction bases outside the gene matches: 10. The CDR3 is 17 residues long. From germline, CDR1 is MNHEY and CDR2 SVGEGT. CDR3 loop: CASSYSRIGGFPGELFF. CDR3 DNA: TGTGCCAGCAGTTACTCGCGGATCGGGGGGTTCCCCGGGGAGCTGTTTTTT.

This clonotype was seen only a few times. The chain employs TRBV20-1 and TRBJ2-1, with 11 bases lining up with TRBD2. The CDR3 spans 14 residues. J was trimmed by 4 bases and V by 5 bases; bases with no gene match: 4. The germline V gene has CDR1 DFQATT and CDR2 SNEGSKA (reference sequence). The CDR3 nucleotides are TGCAGTGCTCTAGCGGGAGGAAAGTACAATGAGCAGTTCTTC. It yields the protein CSALAGGKYNEQFF.

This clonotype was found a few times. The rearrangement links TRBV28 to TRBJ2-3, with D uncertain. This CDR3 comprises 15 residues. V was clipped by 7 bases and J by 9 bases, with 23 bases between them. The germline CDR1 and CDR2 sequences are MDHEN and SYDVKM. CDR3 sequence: CASTLPGDSAGTQYF. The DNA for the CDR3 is TGTGCCAGCACATTGCCTGGCGACTCCGCCGGCACGCAGTATTTT.

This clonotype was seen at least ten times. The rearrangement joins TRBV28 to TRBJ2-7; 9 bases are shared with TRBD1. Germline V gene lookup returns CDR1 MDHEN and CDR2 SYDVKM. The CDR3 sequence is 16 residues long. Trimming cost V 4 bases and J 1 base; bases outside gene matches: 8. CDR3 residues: CASSSPTGTGSYEQYF. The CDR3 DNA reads TGTGCCAGCAGTTCCCCAACCGGGACAGGGTCCTACGAGCAGTACTTC. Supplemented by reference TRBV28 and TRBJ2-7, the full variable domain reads DVKVTQSSRYLVKRTGEKVFLECVQDMDHENMFWYRQDPGLGLRLIYFSYDVKMKEKGDIPEGYSVSREKKERFSLILESASTNQTSMYLCASSSPTGTGSYEQYFGPGTRLTVT.

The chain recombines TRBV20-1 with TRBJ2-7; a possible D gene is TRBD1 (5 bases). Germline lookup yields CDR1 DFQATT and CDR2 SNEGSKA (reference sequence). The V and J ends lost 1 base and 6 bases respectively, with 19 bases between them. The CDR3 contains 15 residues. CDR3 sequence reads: CSARAQGILMAEQYF. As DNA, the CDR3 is TGCAGTGCTAGAGCCCAGGGAATTTTGATGGCCGAGCAGTACTTC.

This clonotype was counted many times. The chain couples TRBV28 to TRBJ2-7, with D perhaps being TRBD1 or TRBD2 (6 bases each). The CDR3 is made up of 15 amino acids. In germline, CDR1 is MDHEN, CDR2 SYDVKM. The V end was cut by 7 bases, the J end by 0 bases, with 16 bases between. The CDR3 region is CASTPGASSSYEQYF. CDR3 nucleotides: TGTGCCAGCACCCCGGGGGCGTCTAGCTCCTACGAGCAGTACTTC.

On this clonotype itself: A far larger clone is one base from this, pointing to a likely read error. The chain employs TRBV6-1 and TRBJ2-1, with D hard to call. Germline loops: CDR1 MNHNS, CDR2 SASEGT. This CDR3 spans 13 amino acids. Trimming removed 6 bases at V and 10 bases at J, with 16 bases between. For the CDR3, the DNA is TGTGCCAGCAGGGTCATCTCGCCGTCCGAGCAGTTCTTC. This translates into CASRVISPSEQFF.

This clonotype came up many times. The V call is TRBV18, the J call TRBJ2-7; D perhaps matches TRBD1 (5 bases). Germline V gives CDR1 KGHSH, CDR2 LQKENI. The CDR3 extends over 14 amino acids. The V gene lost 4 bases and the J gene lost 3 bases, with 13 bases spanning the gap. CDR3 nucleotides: TGTGCCAGCTCACAGGGGCGCTCCCACTACGAGCAGTACTTC. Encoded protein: CASSQGRSHYEQYF.

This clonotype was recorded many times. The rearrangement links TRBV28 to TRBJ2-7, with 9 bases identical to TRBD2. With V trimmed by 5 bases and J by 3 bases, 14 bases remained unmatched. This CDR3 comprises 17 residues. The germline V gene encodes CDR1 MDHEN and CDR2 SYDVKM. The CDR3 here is CASSHKVGLAPNYEQYF. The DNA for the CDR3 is TGTGCCAGCAGTCACAAGGTCGGACTAGCGCCAAACTACGAGCAGTACTTC.

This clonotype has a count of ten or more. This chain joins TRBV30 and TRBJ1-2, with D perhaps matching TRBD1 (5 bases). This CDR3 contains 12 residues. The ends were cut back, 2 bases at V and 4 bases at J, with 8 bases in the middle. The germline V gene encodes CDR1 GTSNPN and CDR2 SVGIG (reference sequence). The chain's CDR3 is CAWSPGGYGYTF. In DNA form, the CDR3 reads TGTGCCTGGAGTCCCGGGGGCTATGGCTACACCTTC.

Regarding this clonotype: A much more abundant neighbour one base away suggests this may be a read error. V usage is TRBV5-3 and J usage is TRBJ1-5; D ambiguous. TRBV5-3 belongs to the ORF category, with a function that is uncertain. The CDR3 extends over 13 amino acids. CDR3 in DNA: TGTGCCAGCAGCTTTATGAGCAATCGGCCCCAGCATTTT. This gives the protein CASSFMSNRPQHF.

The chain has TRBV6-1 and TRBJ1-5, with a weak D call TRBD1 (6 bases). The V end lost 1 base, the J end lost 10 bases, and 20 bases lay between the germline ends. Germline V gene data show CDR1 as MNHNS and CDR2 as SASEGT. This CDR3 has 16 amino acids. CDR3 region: CASSEGRGGDGGPQHF. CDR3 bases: TGTGCCAGCAGTGAAGGGAGGGGGGGGGACGGAGGACCCCAGCATTTT.

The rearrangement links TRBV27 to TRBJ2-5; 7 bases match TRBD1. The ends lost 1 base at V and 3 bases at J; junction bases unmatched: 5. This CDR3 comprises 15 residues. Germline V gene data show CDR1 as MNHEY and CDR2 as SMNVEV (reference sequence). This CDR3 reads CASSLWAGTEETQYF. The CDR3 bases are TGTGCCAGCAGTTTATGGGCTGGGACAGAAGAGACCCAGTACTTC.

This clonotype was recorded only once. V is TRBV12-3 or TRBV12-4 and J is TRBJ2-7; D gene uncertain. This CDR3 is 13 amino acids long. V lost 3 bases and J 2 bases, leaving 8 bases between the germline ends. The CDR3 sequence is CASSFLAPYEQYF. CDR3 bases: TGTGCCAGCAGTTTTTTAGCCCCCTACGAGCAGTACTTC.

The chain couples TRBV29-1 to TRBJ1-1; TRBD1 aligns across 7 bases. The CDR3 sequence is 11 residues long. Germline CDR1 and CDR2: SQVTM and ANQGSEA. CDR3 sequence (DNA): TGCACCGGGTACAGGGGCACTGAAGCTTTCTTT. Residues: CTGYRGTEAFF.

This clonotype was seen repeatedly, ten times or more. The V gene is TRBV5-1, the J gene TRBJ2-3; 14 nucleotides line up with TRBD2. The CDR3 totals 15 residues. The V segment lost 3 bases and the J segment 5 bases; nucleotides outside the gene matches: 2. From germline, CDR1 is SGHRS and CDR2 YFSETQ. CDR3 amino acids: CASSSGTSGRDTQYF. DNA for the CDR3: TGCGCCAGCAGCTCAGGGACTAGCGGGAGAGATACGCAGTATTTT.

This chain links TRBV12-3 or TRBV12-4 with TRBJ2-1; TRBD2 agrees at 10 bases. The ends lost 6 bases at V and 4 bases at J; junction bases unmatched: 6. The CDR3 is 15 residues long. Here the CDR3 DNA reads TGTGCCAGCAGCCAGCGGGAGGGCCGGTACAATGAGCAGTTCTTC. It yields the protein CASSQREGRYNEQFF.

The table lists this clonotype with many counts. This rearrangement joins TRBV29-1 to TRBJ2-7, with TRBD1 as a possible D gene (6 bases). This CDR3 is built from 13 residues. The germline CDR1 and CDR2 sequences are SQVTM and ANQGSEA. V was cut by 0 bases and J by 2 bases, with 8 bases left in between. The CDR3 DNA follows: TGCAGCGTTGAAGAGGGGGCCCCCTACGAGCAGTACTTC. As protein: CSVEEGAPYEQYF.